This T cell receptor beta chain was recorded in a study of T cell changes during pregnancy in multiple sclerosis. The count of this clone is one. Profiling relied on immunoSEQ multiplex PCR, and the TCRdb table lists in-frame clones only, not all of them. The repertoire has tens of thousands of clones, more than 90% of them found once; the top ten carry around 0.22%. Trimming took off 0 bases at V and 2 bases at J, with 8 bases between the two ends. The CDR3 loop spans 15 amino acids. Germline CDR1 reads ENHRY; CDR2 reads SYGVKD. V is TRBV10-3 and J is TRBJ2-1; the D gene is possibly TRBD1 (5 bases). The input for sequencing was CD4+ T cells from peripheral blood mononuclear cells, taken before pregnancy. This clonotype was sampled from a female donor with multiple sclerosis, enrolled in a pregnancy study. CDR3 residues: CAISESIQAYNEQFF. CDR3 in DNA: TGTGCCATCAGTGAGTCGATACAGGCCTACAATGAGCAGTTCTTC.